These 11 T cell receptor beta chains came from one sample sequenced in a study of cytomegalovirus exposure and HLA in healthy donors. Primers: 60 Vbeta forward and 13 Jbeta reverse. The data were produced by immunoSEQ multiplex PCR, yet TCRdb's version contains in-frame clones alone and is incomplete. Of roughly 110,000 clones in the sample, 70% to 80% were seen once. Sample: PBMCs. These receptors were taken from a female donor in good health and CMV-seronegative.

The chain combines TRBV5-5 with TRBJ2-2; 7 bases line up with TRBD2. This CDR3 is built from 15 residues. Per germline, CDR1 SGHKS and CDR2 YYEKEE (reference sequence). Trimming removed 4 bases from V and 1 base from J; junction bases left unmatched: 4. For the CDR3, the DNA is TGTGCCAGCAGCCCGCTAGCGGAGAACACCGGGGAGCTGTTTTTT. Protein: CASSPLAENTGELFF.

The chain recombines TRBV7-8 with TRBJ2-1, with D maybe TRBD2 (5 bases). Trimming removed 5 bases from V and 9 bases from J, with 8 bases in between. This CDR3 contains 11 residues. The germline gives CDR1 SGHVS, CDR2 FQNEAQ. CDR3 sequence: CASSGGGEQFF. DNA for the CDR3: TGTGCCAGCAGCGGAGGAGGTGAGCAGTTCTTC.

On this clone itself: The same CDR3 also results from other DNA sequences found in this sample. The chain combines TRBV7-9 with TRBJ1-1, with D unclear. CDR3 length: 12 amino acids. The V and J ends lost 5 bases and 5 bases respectively, with 9 bases between them. Germline lookup yields CDR1 SEHNR and CDR2 FQNEAQ (reference sequence). CDR3 protein: CASSPRGTEAFF. The CDR3, as DNA: TGTGCCAGCAGCCCGCGAGGGACTGAAGCTTTCTTT.

V is TRBV5-3 and J is TRBJ1-2, with TRBD1 matching over 8 bases. TRBV5-3 is an open reading frame, and its role is uncertain. The J segment lost 10 bases and the V segment lost 2 bases, leaving 10 bases of the junction unmatched. The CDR3 extends over 14 amino acids. Here the CDR3 reads CARSFLDRGVDYTF. Written as DNA, the CDR3 is TGTGCCAGAAGCTTTCTTGACAGGGGTGTTGACTACACCTTC.

The genes are TRBV13 and TRBJ2-5; 9 nucleotides align to TRBD1. CDR1 is PRHDT and CDR2 is FYEKMQ in the germline V gene (reference sequence). CDR3 length: 15 residues. With 4 bases clipped from V and 5 bases from J, the junction kept 8 bases outside the gene matches. The CDR3 region is CASSYRTGDLETQYF. In DNA, the CDR3 is TGTGCCAGCAGCTACAGGACAGGGGATTTGGAGACCCAGTACTTC. Full variable domain (outside the CDR3, taken from reference TRBV13 and TRBJ2-5): AAGVIQSPRHLIKEKRETATLKCYPIPRHDTVYWYQQGPGQDPQFLISFYEKMQSDKGSIPDRFSAQQFSDYHSELNMSSLELGDSALYFCASSYRTGDLETQYFGPGTRLLVL.

This chain links TRBV4-1 with TRBJ2-5, with TRBD1 as a possible D gene (6 bases). The J call may be mistaken, given a closer DNA end match to TRBJ2-7. Germline CDR1 reads MGHRA; CDR2 reads YSYEKL. The CDR3 contains 14 residues. CDR3 nucleotide sequence: TGCGCCAGCAGTAAACAGGGTATTGGCTACGAGCAGTACTTC. Its protein is CASSKQGIGYEQYF.

This clone has just one count. The chain has TRBV15 and TRBJ2-7; unclear D gene. Germline CDR1 is LNHNV and CDR2 is YYDKDF (reference sequence). Trimming took 1 base from V and 4 from J, leaving 17 bases between them. The CDR3 is 16 amino acids. In DNA, the CDR3 is TGTGCCACCAGCAGAGGGCCGTCCCCGAGCGTTTACGAGCAGTACTTC. Translating it yields CATSRGPSPSVYEQYF.

The chain uses TRBV9 and TRBJ2-1, with a tentative D call TRBD1 (6 bases). The CDR3 extends over 15 amino acids. V was shortened by 3 bases and J by 2 bases, with 12 bases between the two germline ends. CDR1 is SGDLS and CDR2 is YYNGEE in the germline V gene. The CDR3 loop reads CASSAQGAPYNEQFF. The CDR3 region has the DNA TGTGCCAGCAGCGCACAGGGTGCCCCCTACAATGAGCAGTTCTTC. Looking up the rest from reference TRBV9 and TRBJ2-1 gives the full variable domain: DSGVTQTPKHLITATGQRVTLRCSPRSGDLSVYWYQQSLDQGLQFLIQYYNGEERAKGNILERFSAQQFPDLHSELNLSSLELGDSALYFCASSAQGAPYNEQFFGPGTRLTVL.

A few counts support this clone. This rearrangement joins TRBV18 to TRBJ1-1, with a weak D call TRBD1 (5 bases). Germline V gives CDR1 KGHSH, CDR2 LQKENI. V dropped 3 bases and J dropped 11 bases, with 13 bases sitting between them. The CDR3 has 12 amino acids. CDR3 nucleotide sequence: TGTGCCAGCTCACCCTTGGGGGGGATTGCTTTCTTT. Translation gives CASSPLGGIAFF.

The chain has TRBV21-1 and TRBJ2-1; TRBD2, the table's D call, lacks a check against the DNA. TRBV21-1 is shown as a pseudogene. The CDR3 covers 17 residues. This CDR3 is CASSKVPTSGGIDEQFF. DNA for the CDR3: TGTGCCAGCAGCAAAGTCCCAACTAGCGGGGGAATCGATGAGCAGTTCTTC.

This chain joins TRBV30 and TRBJ2-7; maybe TRBD1 (5 bases). The V end lost 1 base, the J end lost 5 bases, and 9 bases lay between the germline ends. Germline CDR1 is GTSNPN and CDR2 is SVGIG (reference sequence). This CDR3 region has 12 residues. The CDR3 bases are TGTGCCTGGAGTGAGGGGCGTGACGAGCAGTACTTC. Translated, it gives CAWSEGRDEQYF.